This entry describes one T cell receptor beta chain. These data belong to a study of early T cells in non-severe SARS-CoV-2 infection. Study-level background: RNA in bulk from unsorted whole blood was sequenced, and chains were unpaired.

The CDR3 is 14 residues long. CDR1 is SQVTM, CDR2 ANQGSEA, per germline. The J segment lost 5 bases and the V segment lost 6 bases, leaving 12 bases of the junction unmatched. MiXCR, applied by TCRdb to the 5' RACE reads, yields one record per CDR3 protein. The table includes 55,000 to 65,000 distinct CDR3 sequences, about 12% detected once. This clonotype originated in an adult who was a healthcare worker with PCR-confirmed SARS-CoV-2 infection or an uninfected control (not recorded which). Material for sequencing was whole blood. The chain combines TRBV29-1 with TRBJ1-1; 7 bases align to TRBD1. CDR3 in amino acids: CSVANRTGRTEAFF. The CDR3 coding sequence is TGCAGCGTCGCTAACCGGACAGGAAGGACTGAAGCTTTCTTT. The variable domain in full, completed from reference TRBV29-1 and TRBJ1-1, reads SAVISQKPSRDICQRGTSLTIQCQVDSQVTMMFWYRQQPGQSLTLIATANQGSEATYESGFVIDKFPISRPNLTFSTLTVSNMSPEDSSIYLCSVANRTGRTEAFFGQGTRLTVV.